One and the same sample provided the 26 T cell receptor beta chains below, sequenced in a study of blood T cell repertoires in COVID-19. This table comes from immunoSEQ multiplex PCR, and its TCRdb copy is limited to in-frame clones, with some not included. The table lists about 120,000 clones, roughly nine tenths of them singletons. Sequences were obtained from peripheral blood. The receptor source for this set is a man in his sixties or seventies with active or convalescent COVID-19.

The V call is TRBV5-1, the J call TRBJ1-1, with a tentative D call TRBD1 (6 bases). Trimming took off 0 bases at V and 7 bases at J, with 13 bases between the two ends. The CDR3 loop spans 14 amino acids. Germline V gene data show CDR1 as SGHRS and CDR2 as YFSETQ. The CDR3 is CASSLAGGGGEAFF. The CDR3 DNA follows: TGCGCCAGCAGCTTGGCCGGGGGAGGGGGTGAAGCTTTCTTT.

The rearrangement links TRBV18 to TRBJ2-1; 7 positions match TRBD1. V lost 4 bases, J lost 0 bases, and 6 bases stayed unmatched. The CDR3 covers 16 residues. In germline, CDR1 is KGHSH, CDR2 LQKENI. CDR3 protein: CASSRGQDSSYNEQFF. The CDR3 bases are TGTGCCAGCTCACGCGGACAGGACAGCTCCTACAATGAGCAGTTCTTC.

This sequence joins TRBV3-1 (or the pseudogene TRBV3-2) and TRBJ2-7; D possibly corresponds to TRBD2 (6 bases). The CDR3 loop spans 15 amino acids. Trimming took off 1 base at V and 4 bases at J, with 14 bases between the two ends. The germline gives CDR1 LGHDT, CDR2 YNNKEL (reference sequence). This CDR3 is CASSQAEAGLYEQYF. The CDR3 coding sequence is TGTGCCAGCAGCCAAGCAGAGGCGGGATTGTACGAGCAGTACTTC.

Details on this clone: Relative to the germline gene, one junction end is altered; a read error may explain this. This chain links TRBV10-3 with TRBJ2-7; possible D gene TRBD1, 5 bases. The CDR3 is made up of 9 amino acids. Germline V lookup: CDR1 ENHRY, CDR2 SYGVKD. CDR3 protein: CAIGWPQGF. As DNA, the CDR3 is TGTGCCATCGGTTGGCCCCAGGGCTTC.

The rearrangement uses TRBV5-1 and TRBJ2-5, with TRBD1 as a possible D gene (6 bases). This CDR3 has 14 amino acids. Germline lookup yields CDR1 SGHRS and CDR2 YFSETQ. V lost 3 bases and J lost 1, with 10 bases in between. DNA for the CDR3: TGCGCCAGCAGCTACAGGGCGATCCAAGAGACCCAGTACTTC. Residues: CASSYRAIQETQYF.

In its sample, this clone was seen a few times. The gene calls are TRBV18 and TRBJ1-1; TRBD1 aligns across 7 bases. The CDR3 runs to 16 residues. V was pared by 2 bases and J by 1 base, with 7 bases of the junction left unmatched. CDR1 and CDR2 (germline): KGHSH, LQKENI. CDR3 DNA: TGTGCCAGCTCACCAACCGGACAGGTCAGGAACACTGAAGCTTTCTTT. Its translation: CASSPTGQVRNTEAFF.

V usage is TRBV7-2 and J usage is TRBJ2-1; 10 bases fit TRBD1. The CDR3 runs 12 residues. CDR1 and CDR2 (germline): SGHTA, FQGNSA. J gave up 15 bases and V 2 bases, and 4 bases lay outside the gene matches. CDR3 sequence: CASSLSGQGPFF. The CDR3 bases are TGTGCCAGCAGCTTATCGGGACAGGGGCCGTTCTTC.

The CDR3 DNA sequence: TGTGCCAGCGCACGGGAGTGGAACAATGAGCAGTTCTTC. Its translation: CASAREWNNEQFF. The chain joins TRBV6-5 to TRBJ2-1; perhaps TRBD2 as D (6 bases). Trimming cost V 8 bases and J 5 bases, with 13 bases left between them. This CDR3 comprises 13 residues. Looked up from germline, CDR1 is MNHEY and CDR2 is SVGAGI.

This clone occurred once. The rearrangement uses TRBV29-1 and TRBJ2-5; 7 nucleotides align to TRBD2. V was pared by 4 bases and J by 5 bases, with 19 bases of the junction left unmatched. The germline CDR1 and CDR2 sequences are SQVTM and ANQGSEA. The CDR3 is 17 amino acids. The CDR3 DNA sequence: TGCAGCGTTGGGGCTCCCGCTCGGGGCGGGAGTCAGGAGACCCAGTACTTC. It encodes CSVGAPARGGSQETQYF. Full variable domain (outside the CDR3, taken from reference TRBV29-1 and TRBJ2-5): SAVISQKPSRDICQRGTSLTIQCQVDSQVTMMFWYRQQPGQSLTLIATANQGSEATYESGFVIDKFPISRPNLTFSTLTVSNMSPEDSSIYLCSVGAPARGGSQETQYFGPGTRLLVL.

The V and J genes are TRBV10-3 and TRBJ1-1; tentative D call: TRBD1 (6 bases). The CDR3 covers 14 residues. Germline values: CDR1 ENHRY, CDR2 SYGVKD. With 4 bases removed from V and 1 base from J, the gap between germline ends came to 10 bases. This CDR3 is CAISAGASNTEAFF. The DNA for the CDR3 is TGTGCCATCAGTGCAGGGGCCTCGAACACTGAAGCTTTCTTT.

Worth noting for this clone: One end of the junction fails to match germline, which may point to a read error. The chain recombines TRBV14 with TRBJ2-1, with D maybe TRBD2 (6 bases). Germline loops: CDR1 SGHDN, CDR2 FVKESK. This CDR3 is 13 amino acids long. The chain's CDR3 is CASSPIHPGEGIF. The CDR3 DNA reads TGTGCCAGCAGCCCTATTCATCCGGGAGAGGGAATCTTC.

The rearrangement links TRBV14 to TRBJ2-3, with D perhaps matching TRBD1 (6 bases). Between the trimmed V and J ends, which lost 6 bases and 8 bases, there was a span of 15 bases. The CDR3 has 13 residues. Germline CDR1 reads SGHDN; CDR2 reads FVKESK. CDR3 sequence: CASSQGQHATQYF. As DNA, the CDR3 is TGTGCCAGCAGTCAGGGGCAACACGCTACGCAGTATTTT.

The chain is built from TRBV5-1 and TRBJ2-3; D ambiguous. CDR1 and CDR2 from the germline V gene are SGHRS and YFSETQ. CDR3 length: 12 residues. The V gene lost 1 base and the J gene lost 5 bases, with 5 bases spanning the gap. In DNA form, the CDR3 reads TGCGCCAGCAGCTTGACGGGAGATACGCAGTATTTT. This encodes CASSLTGDTQYF.

The chain combines TRBV27 with TRBJ1-3; 7 nucleotides align to TRBD1. Trimming at V came to 6 bases and at J to 0 bases, leaving 20 bases not matched to a gene. Per the germline V gene, CDR1 is MNHEY and CDR2 is SMNVEV (reference sequence). The CDR3 contains 20 residues. CDR3 nucleotides: TGTGCCAGCAGCCCCGGTTCTCTGACAGGGAGAGGTGGCTCTGGAAACACCATATATTTT. This sequence encodes CASSPGSLTGRGGSGNTIYF.

V usage is TRBV23-1 and J usage is TRBJ2-3; 9 bases map to TRBD2. TRBV23-1 is annotated as an ORF whose role is uncertain. V shed 6 bases and J 2 bases; nucleotides not matched to a gene: 6. The CDR3 extends over 15 amino acids. Here the CDR3 reads CASSPSGRHTDTQYF. The CDR3 bases are TGCGCCAGCAGCCCCAGCGGGAGGCACACAGATACGCAGTATTTT.

This clone appeared once. The chain combines TRBV2 with TRBJ1-2; no reliable D call. Germline lookup yields CDR1 SNHLY and CDR2 FYNNEI. V was trimmed by 5 bases and J by 8 bases, leaving 21 bases between them. This CDR3 contains 15 residues. CDR3 nucleotide sequence: TGTGCCAGCAGTTACAACACCGTTTTTGGCGGGGGCTACACCTTC. It translates to CASSYNTVFGGGYTF.

This CDR3 reads CASSLGEIWTEAFF. CDR3 nucleotides: TGTGCCAGCAGTTTAGGGGAGATCTGGACTGAAGCTTTCTTT. The rearrangement links TRBV28 to TRBJ1-1; D not certain. The CDR3 runs 14 residues. Trimming took 2 bases from V and 5 from J, leaving 12 bases between them. Germline V CDR1 and CDR2: MDHEN, SYDVKM.

The genes are TRBV9 and TRBJ1-1; D perhaps matches TRBD1 (6 bases). V was cut by 4 bases and J by 3 bases, with 10 bases left in between. Germline CDR1 is SGDLS and CDR2 is YYNGEE. The CDR3 loop spans 13 amino acids. CDR3 in amino acids: CASSKQGDTEAFF. In DNA, the CDR3 is TGTGCCAGCAGCAAACAGGGTGACACTGAAGCTTTCTTT.

This sequence joins TRBV28 and TRBJ1-2, with 7 nucleotides matching TRBD1. Trimming took 4 bases from V and 7 from J; bases not matched to a gene: 6. Germline V gene sequence: CDR1 MDHEN, CDR2 SYDVKM. The CDR3 consists of 13 residues. As DNA, the CDR3 is TGTGCCAGCAGTTCGACAGGGTTTGGTGGCTACACCTTC. The encoded protein is CASSSTGFGGYTF.

The V call is TRBV19, the J call TRBJ1-5; D is undetermined. The CDR3 is 18 amino acids. V gave up 0 bases and J gave up 0 bases, with 15 bases separating them. CDR1 and CDR2 from the germline V gene are LNHDA and SQIVND (reference sequence). CDR3: CASSIDGPGSYSNQPQHF. The CDR3 bases are TGTGCCAGTAGTATAGACGGGCCCGGGAGTTATAGCAATCAGCCCCAGCATTTT.

The chain has TRBV28 and TRBJ2-7, with D possibly matching TRBD2 (6 bases). The ends were cut back, 4 bases at V and 12 bases at J, with 16 bases in the middle. Germline V lookup: CDR1 MDHEN, CDR2 SYDVKM. The CDR3 totals 12 residues. CDR3 loop: CASSSGLSPRYF. The CDR3 DNA reads as TGTGCCAGCAGTTCGGGACTTTCCCCAAGGTACTTC. Full variable domain (rest looked up from reference TRBV28 and TRBJ2-7): DVKVTQSSRYLVKRTGEKVFLECVQDMDHENMFWYRQDPGLGLRLIYFSYDVKMKEKGDIPEGYSVSREKKERFSLILESASTNQTSMYLCASSSGLSPRYFGPGTRLTVT.

This chain joins TRBV28 and TRBJ2-1; 10 nucleotides line up with TRBD2. The CDR3 is made up of 15 amino acids. With V trimmed by 3 bases and J by 4 bases, 3 bases remained unmatched. From germline, CDR1 is MDHEN and CDR2 SYDVKM. CDR3 protein: CASSFTSGNYNEQFF. CDR3 coding DNA: TGTGCCAGCAGTTTCACTAGCGGGAATTACAATGAGCAGTTCTTC.

This clone was observed a single time. The chain recombines TRBV5-6 with TRBJ1-4; 8 nucleotides align to TRBD1. The CDR3 extends over 14 amino acids. CDR1 is SGHDT and CDR2 is YYEEEE in the germline V gene. The trim removed 4 bases at V and 4 bases at J, leaving 3 bases unmatched. This chain's CDR3 is CASSRQGINEKLFF. CDR3 sequence (DNA): TGTGCCAGCAGCCGACAGGGGATTAATGAAAAACTGTTTTTT.

The rearrangement links TRBV4-2 to TRBJ2-7; the D is unclear. Trimming left V 0 bases short and J 8 bases short, with 11 bases between. The CDR3 totals 13 residues. CDR1 is LGHNA and CDR2 is YNFKEQ in the germline V gene. CDR3 protein: CASSQERATQQYF. As DNA, the CDR3 is TGTGCCAGCAGCCAAGAACGCGCGACTCAGCAGTACTTC.

This chain uses TRBV11-3 with TRBJ2-3; TRBD2 agrees at 10 bases. Germline loops: CDR1 SGHNT, CDR2 YENEEA. CDR3 length: 18 amino acids. V lost 5 bases and J lost 3; bases outside the gene matches: 14. The CDR3 nucleotides are TGTGCCAGCAGCCCCGGGGGTAGCGGGAGGCCGGAGACAGATACGCAGTATTTT. This encodes CASSPGGSGRPETDTQYF.

The V and J genes are TRBV6-1 and TRBJ2-7, with D uncertain. V shed 1 base and J shed 6 bases, with 10 bases lying between them. CDR3 length equals 13 residues. CDR1 is MNHNS and CDR2 is SASEGT in the germline V gene. CDR3 nucleotides: TGTGCCAGCAGTGAAGATCCCCGGAGCGAGCAGTACTTC. Translation gives CASSEDPRSEQYF.